These T cell receptor beta chains were read from a single sample in a study of spatial heterogeneity in lung cancer. TCRdb reanalysed the 5' RACE reads using MiXCR and keeps one entry per CDR3 protein. The table has under 25,000 distinct CDR3 sequences, around 7% seen once. Specimen: PBMCs, collected at surgery. The origin of the receptors is a male donor with early-stage non-small cell lung cancer. Each CDR3 is given with its conserved first and last residue. The D gene is left open where the match is weak. A row's size may be missing; if present it is once, few, many or a size class.

clone_size j_call d_call v_call cdr3_nt cdr3_aa
- TRBJ1-5 - TRBV3-1 TGTGCCAGCAGCCTCCAGGCGAATCAGCCCCAGCATTTT CASSLQANQPQHF
many TRBJ2-1 TRBD2 TRBV7-9 TGTGCCAGCAGCTTAGCCCGGGAGTTGACTAGCGGGAGCGTCAAGTCGACAAATGAGCAGTTCTTC CASSLARELTSGSVKSTNEQFF
medium-sized TRBJ1-2 - TRBV28 TGTGCCAGCAGAGAGGAATGGGGTAGTGGCTACACCTTC CASREEWGSGYTF
many TRBJ1-6 TRBD1 TRBV6-5 TGTGCCAGCAGCCGACAGGGCATGCGATCACCCCTCCACTTT CASSRQGMRSPLHF
many TRBJ2-7 TRBD1 TRBV29-1 TGCAGCGTTGCTCGGACAGGGAGAATCTACGAGCAGTACTTC CSVARTGRIYEQYF
many TRBJ2-1 - TRBV2 TGTGCCAGCACTAGCAGCCGGGATGAGCAGTTCTTC CASTSSRDEQFF
many TRBJ1-5 - TRBV18 TGTGCCAGCTCAGACCAGGGTGGAGATCAGCCCCAGCATTTT CASSDQGGDQPQHF
many TRBJ1-3 TRBD1 TRBV2 TGTGCCAGCAGTCGACAGGGGCAGCCTGGAAACACCATATATTTT CASSRQGQPGNTIYF
few TRBJ2-7 TRBD1 TRBV20-1 TGCAGTGCTAACGGACAGGTTGAGCAGTACTTC CSANGQVEQYF
many TRBJ2-3 - TRBV11-2 TGTGCCAGCAGCTTAGATCTGGTCAGGGTGGCAGATACGCAGTATTTT CASSLDLVRVADTQYF